Included here is one T cell receptor beta chain sequence, with context. Recruitment covered roughly 24 US areas and drew participants whose ages spanned roughly 18 to 90 years. Generated by immunoSEQ multiplex PCR, the TCRdb table keeps only in-frame clones and is missing some. The profile shows about 260,000 clones, about 86% of them singletons. This specimen belongs to a study of blood T cell repertoires in COVID-19. On the study more broadly: Spain, Italy and the United States supplied samples that represented acute and convalescent COVID-19. PBMCs, B-cell-depleted T cells, or T cells provided the cDNA or gDNA that made up the material.

Germline loops: CDR1 SGHRS, CDR2 YFSETQ. Trimming shortened V by 6 bases and J by 2 bases, and 11 bases separated the two germline ends. CDR3 length equals 14 residues. Sequencing used PBMCs or T cells enriched from blood (not recorded which). The genes are TRBV5-1 and TRBJ2-2, with D unresolved. This clonotype was obtained from a man aged 30 to 39 with acute COVID-19. The CDR3 DNA reads TGCGCCAGCACTGATCAGGCTAACACCGGGGAGCTGTTTTTT. Protein sequence: CASTDQANTGELFF. Drawing the rest from reference TRBV5-1 and TRBJ2-2, the complete variable domain is KAGVTQTPRYLIKTRGQQVTLSCSPISGHRSVSWYQQTPGQGLQFLFEYFSETQRNKGNFPGRFSGRQFSNSRSEMNVSTLELGDSALYLCASTDQANTGELFFGEGSRLTVL.